These 6 T cell receptor beta chains share one sample of origin, sequenced in a study of T-cell reconstitution after alpha-beta-depleted transplantation in children (dated by TCRdb to 2016 to 2017). What this sample's treatment or condition label stands for: allogeneic hematopoietic cell transplantation with graft depleted of TCRalphabeta T cells and CD19 B cells. Libraries were built with PCR. TCRdb shows the sequencer as Illumina HiSeq 2500. To normalize quantification of the TCRbeta repertoire, the TCR libraries were built with molecular barcoding that relied on unique molecular identifiers. Through fastp at Q25 and MiXCR, TCRdb rebuilt clones from the public reads, retaining in-frame beta chains. One record per CDR3 amino acid sequence lists the most common genes and DNA. This sample is represented by fewer than 700,000 distinct CDR3 sequences; about 21% of them were singletons. Jointly, the top ten make up over 12% of the sample.

This sample comprised PBMCs, mostly from graft donor cells, obtained 360 days after TCRalphabeta/CD19-depleted stem cell transplant. Source of these receptors: a boy in the first two years of life who had a stem cell transplant for acute myeloid leukemia, so the T cells may come from the graft donor.

This clonotype was recorded a few times. This CDR3 is CASSLLAGTFSSYNEQFF. The CDR3, as DNA: TGTGCCAGCAGTCTACTAGCGGGAACCTTTAGCTCCTACAATGAGCAGTTCTTC. J is TRBJ2-1 and V is TRBV6-5, with 10 nucleotides matching TRBD2. The trim removed 5 bases at V and 0 bases at J, leaving 10 bases unmatched. Germline lookup yields CDR1 MNHEY and CDR2 SVGAGI. CDR3 length: 18 residues.

This clonotype was observed many times. This rearrangement joins TRBV4-3 to TRBJ2-6, with D possibly matching TRBD1 (5 bases). Trimming stripped 1 base from V and 9 bases from J, with 19 bases between. CDR1 and CDR2 (germline): LGHNA, YSLEER. The CDR3 consists of 17 residues. CDR3 in amino acids: CASSQAVTDIIVNVLTF. The CDR3 nucleotides read TGCGCCAGCAGCCAAGCGGTAACGGACATAATTGTCAACGTCCTGACTTTC.

V usage is TRBV5-1 and J usage is TRBJ1-6; no reliable D call. Germline V gene lookup returns CDR1 SGHRS and CDR2 YFSETQ. The CDR3 runs 15 residues. V gave up 4 bases and J gave up 2 bases, with 10 bases separating them. CDR3: CASSLEGPYNSPLHF. CDR3 nucleotide sequence: TGCGCCAGCAGCCTGGAGGGCCCCTATAATTCACCCCTCCACTTT.

V usage is TRBV27 and J usage is TRBJ2-7; D remains unclear. Germline V gene sequence: CDR1 MNHEY, CDR2 SMNVEV (reference sequence). This CDR3 spans 15 amino acids. Between the trimmed V and J ends, which lost 6 bases and 1 base, there was a span of 16 bases. The CDR3 nucleotides are TGTGCCAGCAGCCTCTATCCCGGGTCATCCTACGAGCAGTACTTC. Translating it yields CASSLYPGSSYEQYF.

The chain joins TRBV9 to TRBJ2-7; 12 bases align to TRBD1. There are 17 residues in the CDR3. With V trimmed by 4 bases and J by 5 bases, 13 bases remained unmatched. The germline gives CDR1 SGDLS, CDR2 YYNGEE. Here the CDR3 reads CASSKGTGGLFFDEQYF. The CDR3 DNA follows: TGTGCCAGCAGCAAAGGGACAGGGGGCTTATTTTTCGACGAGCAGTACTTC.

The chain is built from TRBV5-6 and TRBJ2-7; TRBD2 aligns across 14 bases. Germline-derived CDR1 and CDR2 are SGHDT and YYEEEE. J gave up 2 bases and V 1 base, and 2 bases lay outside the gene matches. This CDR3 has 16 residues. CDR3 DNA: TGTGCCAGCAGCTTGACGGGACTAGCGGGGGCCTACGAGCAGTACGTC. Its translation is CASSLTGLAGAYEQYV.